Listed below are T cell receptor beta chains from one sample, sequenced in a study of CD8 T cells in Susac syndrome. In TCRdb, the immunoSEQ multiplex PCR reads were re-called with MiXCR into one record per CDR3 protein. The sample consists of approximately 210,000 distinct CDR3 sequences, around 93% of them appearing once. The sequencing input was CD4+ T cells from PBMCs. Receptor source: a human donor with Susac syndrome. CDR3s include the opening cysteine and the closing phenylalanine or tryptophan. Fields, in order: CDR3 protein, V gene, D gene, J gene. A D gene is named only where the DNA matches it firmly.

CASTIGTGKGYTF TRBV6-6 - TRBJ1-2
CASSGHRGRPYEQYF TRBV21-1 - TRBJ2-7
CASSVVAGGPAGELFF TRBV9 TRBD2 TRBJ2-2
CASSSSTGGEQFF TRBV6-6 - TRBJ2-1
CASSQVDSGYNSPLHF TRBV3-1 - TRBJ1-6
CAISEKGMPYEQYF TRBV10-3 - TRBJ2-7
CSASRQYNQPQHF TRBV20-1 - TRBJ1-5
CASSKGHNQPQHF TRBV11-2 - TRBJ1-5
CASSYSTWSRSGANVLTF TRBV6-5 - TRBJ2-6
CASSPRGLLDEQFF TRBV19 - TRBJ2-1